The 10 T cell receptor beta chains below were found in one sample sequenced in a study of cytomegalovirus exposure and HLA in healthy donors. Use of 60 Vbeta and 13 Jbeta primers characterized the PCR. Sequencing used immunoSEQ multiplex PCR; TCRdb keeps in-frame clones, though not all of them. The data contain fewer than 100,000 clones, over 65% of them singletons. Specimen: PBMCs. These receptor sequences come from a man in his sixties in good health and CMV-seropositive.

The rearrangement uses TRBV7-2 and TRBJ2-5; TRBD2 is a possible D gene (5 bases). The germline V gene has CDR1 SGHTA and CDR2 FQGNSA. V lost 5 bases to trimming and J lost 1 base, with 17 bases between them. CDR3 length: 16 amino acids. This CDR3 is CASSLAPGGFQETQYF. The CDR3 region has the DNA TGTGCCAGCAGCCTCGCCCCCGGAGGATTCCAAGAGACCCAGTACTTC.

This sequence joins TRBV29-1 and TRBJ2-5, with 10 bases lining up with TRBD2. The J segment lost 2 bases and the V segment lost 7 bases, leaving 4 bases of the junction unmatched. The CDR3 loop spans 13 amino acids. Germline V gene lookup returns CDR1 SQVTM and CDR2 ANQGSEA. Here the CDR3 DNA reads TGCAGCGGGACTAGCGGTATTCAAGAGACCCAGTACTTC. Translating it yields CSGTSGIQETQYF.

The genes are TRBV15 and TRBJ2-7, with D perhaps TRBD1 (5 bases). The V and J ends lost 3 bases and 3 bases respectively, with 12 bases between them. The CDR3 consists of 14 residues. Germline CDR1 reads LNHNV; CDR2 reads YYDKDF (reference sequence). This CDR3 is CATSSQGNDYEQYF. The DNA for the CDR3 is TGTGCCACCAGCAGCCAGGGCAATGACTACGAGCAGTACTTC.

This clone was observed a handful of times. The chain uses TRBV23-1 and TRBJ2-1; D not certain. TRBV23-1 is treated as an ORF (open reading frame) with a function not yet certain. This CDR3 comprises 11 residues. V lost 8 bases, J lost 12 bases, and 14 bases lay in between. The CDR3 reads CASPAQRGQFF. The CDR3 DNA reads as TGCGCCAGCCCCGCCCAGCGTGGGCAGTTCTTC.

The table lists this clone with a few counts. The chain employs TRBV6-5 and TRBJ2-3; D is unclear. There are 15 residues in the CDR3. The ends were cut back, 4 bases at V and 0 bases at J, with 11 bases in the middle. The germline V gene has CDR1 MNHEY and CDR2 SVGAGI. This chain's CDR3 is CASSSGSPSTDTQYF. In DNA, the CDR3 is TGTGCCAGCAGTTCCGGGTCCCCTAGCACAGATACGCAGTATTTT.

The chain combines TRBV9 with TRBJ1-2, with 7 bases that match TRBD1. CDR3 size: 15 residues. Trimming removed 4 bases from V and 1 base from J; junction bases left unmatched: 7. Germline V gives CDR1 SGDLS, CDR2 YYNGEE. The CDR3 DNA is TGTGCCAGCAGCCCCCCGACAGGGATTAACTATGGCTACACCTTC. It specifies CASSPPTGINYGYTF.

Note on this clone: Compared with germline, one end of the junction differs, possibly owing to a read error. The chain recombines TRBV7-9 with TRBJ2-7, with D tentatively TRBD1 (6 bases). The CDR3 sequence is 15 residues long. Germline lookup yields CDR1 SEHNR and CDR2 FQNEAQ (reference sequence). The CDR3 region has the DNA TGTTCCAGCAGCTCGGGGACAAATCCTTCAGACGAGCAGTACTTC. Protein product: CSSSSGTNPSDEQYF. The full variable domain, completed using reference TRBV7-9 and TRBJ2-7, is DTGVSQNPRHKITKRGQNVTFRCDPISEHNRLYWYRQTLGQGPEFLTYFQNEAQLEKSRLLSDRFSAERPKGSFSTLEIQRTEQGDSAMYLCSSSSGTNPSDEQYFGPGTRLTVT.

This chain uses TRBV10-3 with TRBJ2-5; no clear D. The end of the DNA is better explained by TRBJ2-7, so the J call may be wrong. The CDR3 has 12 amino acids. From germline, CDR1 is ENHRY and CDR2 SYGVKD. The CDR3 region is CAISGFPHEQYF. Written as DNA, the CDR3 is TGTGCCATCAGTGGGTTCCCTCACGAGCAGTACTTC.

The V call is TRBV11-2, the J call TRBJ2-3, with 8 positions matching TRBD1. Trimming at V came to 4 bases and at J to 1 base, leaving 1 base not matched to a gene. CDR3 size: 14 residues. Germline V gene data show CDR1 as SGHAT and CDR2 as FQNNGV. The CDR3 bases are TGTGCCAGCAGCTCGGGACAGGGCACAGATACGCAGTATTTT. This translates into CASSSGQGTDTQYF. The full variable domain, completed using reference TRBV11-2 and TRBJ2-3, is EAGVAQSPRYKIIEKRQSVAFWCNPISGHATLYWYQQILGQGPKLLIQFQNNGVVDDSQLPKDRFSAERLKGVDSTLKIQPAKLEDSAVYLCASSSGQGTDTQYFGPGTRLTVL.

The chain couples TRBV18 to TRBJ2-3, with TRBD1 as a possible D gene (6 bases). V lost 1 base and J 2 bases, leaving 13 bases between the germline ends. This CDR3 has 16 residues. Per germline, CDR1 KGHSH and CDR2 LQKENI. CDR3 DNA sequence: TGTGCCAGCTCACCACTGGGCCAGGGGCTCACAGATACGCAGTATTTT. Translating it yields CASSPLGQGLTDTQYF.